This entry features one T cell receptor beta chain sequence. Its antigen remains unidentified. These data belong to a study of OX40 agonist ivuxolimab in advanced cancers. Study details: Patients were infused with ivuxolimab every 2 weeks at 0.01 to 10 mg/kg. Three patients, one with hepatocellular carcinoma and two with cutaneous melanoma, achieved partial responses. Study-level findings and limits: In the 0.1-3.0 mg/kg groups, partial responders showed among the lowest expansion. Dosing at 0.1 to 3.0 mg/kg was accompanied by clonal expansion of CD4+ and CD8+ blood T cells by week 6.

This CDR3 comprises 15 residues. V was pared by 4 bases and J by 8 bases, with 8 bases of the junction left unmatched. Germline CDR1 and CDR2: SEHNR and FQNEAQ (reference sequence). Using immunoSEQ multiplex PCR, the repertoire was profiled, and TCRdb retains in-frame clones only, with some absent. The sample consists of tens of thousands of clones, around 87% of them appearing once. The receptor was isolated from an adult with an advanced solid tumor such as melanoma, head and neck, liver or kidney cancer. This specimen was CD4+ or CD8+ T cells sorted from blood, taken in a trial of the OX40 agonist ivuxolimab. This sequence joins TRBV7-9 and TRBJ1-4; 9 positions agree with TRBD1. This CDR3 reads CASSWGQGGREKLFF. CDR3 bases: TGTGCCAGCAGCTGGGGACAGGGAGGACGGGAAAAACTGTTTTTT.